This TCR beta chain was sequenced during a study of T cells in women clearing cervical HPV infection. Study information: Cases were women with histologically confirmed HPV16-related CIN3 or worse, including a couple of invasive cancers.

This clone is classed as medium-sized by frequency. Its antigen is still unknown. The read halts 3 residues ahead of the CDR3 end, with the missing end drawn from the germline J gene. Study-level points and caveats: Unknown T-cell numbers per sample may underlie the richness differences. Timing of associations relative to infection is unclear; T-cell subsets were not isolated.

There are 13 residues in the CDR3. From germline, CDR1 is KGHSH and CDR2 LQKENI. V shed 5 bases, J shed 5 bases, and the junction held 5 bases outside the gene matches. Data came from immunoSEQ multiplex PCR; TCRdb stores just in-frame clones and leaves some out. Its clone listing holds approximately 16,000 clones. Sequencing was done on a sample of blood buffy coat. The chain employs TRBV18 and TRBJ2-5, with TRBD1 matching over 7 bases. The TCR sequence derives from a woman between 18 and 69 years old with a cervical HPV16 infection that either progressed to CIN3+ or cleared (not recorded which). The CDR3 reads CASSTTGTETQYF. The sequenced part of the CDR3 DNA is TGTGCCAGCTCAACGACAGGGACCGAGACC. Full variable domain (remainder filled in from reference TRBV18 and TRBJ2-5): NAGVMQNPRHLVRRRGQEARLRCSPMKGHSHVYWYRQLPEEGLKFMVYLQKENIIDESGMPKERFSAEFPKEGPSILRIQQVVRGDSAAYFCASSTTGTETQYFGPGTRLLVL.